This TCR beta chain was recovered during a study of Graves' ophthalmopathy and Graves' hyperthyroidism (dated by TCRdb to about 2018). Broadly, across the study: Peripheral blood samples were taken at the time of initial diagnosis, before any treatment was given. An independent validation cohort comprised 18 hyperthyroidism patients and 15 to 17 patients who later progressed from hyperthyroidism to ophthalmopathy. To explore V-J signatures that separate ophthalmopathy from hyperthyroidism, a discovery set of 100 patients was enrolled, consisting of more than 40 with ophthalmopathy and some 59 with stable hyperthyroidism. Once sampling was done, hyperthyroidism patients were given methimazole at a starting dose of 30 mg daily, while ophthalmopathy patients were given high-dose intravenous methylprednisolone. In total, 135 blood samples were TCR-sequenced: around 42 ophthalmopathy, under 85 hyperthyroidism and about 17 hyperthyroidism-to-ophthalmopathy patients. In over 5 hyperthyroidism patients, the T-cell repertoires found in thyroid tissue were compared with those found in blood. TCR beta repertoire signatures were used to distinguish Graves' ophthalmopathy from Graves' hyperthyroidism and to predict progression to ophthalmopathy. The study at large found these results: In cross-validation, the 13-signature model distinguished ophthalmopathy from stable hyperthyroidism with approximately 90% sensitivity and 81.08% specificity, while in the test set the corresponding values were roughly 80% and 75%. In validation, the model predicted ophthalmopathy progression with about 64% sensitivity and roughly 72% specificity; some 13 predicted patients were CT-confirmed with GO in a median of around 6 months. Most expanded thyroid clonotypes with a frequency above 0.001 also appeared in blood, which suggests that blood repertoires may reflect the immune response in the thyroid. No statistical method was used to set the sample size in advance, and the investigators knew which group each participant was assigned to.

A remark on this clonotype: Which antigen it targets is not known. A much larger clone differs by one base, so this may be a read error.

V gives up 1 base and J gives up 0 bases, and the segment between their germline ends measures 6 bases. The germline V gene (reference sequence) specifies DFQATT as CDR1 and SNEGSKA as CDR2. Including the terminal cysteine and phenylalanine, the CDR3 comprises 13 residues. Solely the CDR3 DNA is kept, with 39 bases framed from the first base. TCR beta CDR3 regions were amplified from RNA transcripts for repertoire sequencing. The first round of RT-PCR was done with HTBI primers and the Qiagen OneStep RT-PCR kit, and was followed by a second round of multiplex PCR, then size selection and purification. Libraries were sequenced on an Illumina HiSeq2000 using paired-end 100 bp reads. The study's processing was this. SOAPnuke was used to process the reads, removing any read that contained adapters or uncalled bases, had a mean Phred below 15, or lacked an exact match to the constant primer or identifier. COPE v1.2.5 was used to merge the high-quality paired reads. Each unique nucleotide sequence was treated as a clonotype, and MiTCR v1.1 was used to align the clonotypes to the IMGT TRB V, D and J references. Analysis was restricted to V-J combinations with a frequency above 0.0001, which covered 99% to 99.2% of repertoires. For each V-J combination, a TCR clonal expansion and chaos score was defined as F50 clonal expansion divided by the chaos observed in the TCRdist matrix. Welch's t-statistics and random forest were used to narrow the features down to approximately twelve V-J combinations, which were then fed into a naive Bayes classifier. The Morisita-Horn index was used to measure how similar the thyroid and blood repertoires were. TCRdb took the public reads, trimmed them with fastp at Q25, ran MiXCR for clone calling and kept in-frame beta chains. Rows are unified per CDR3 protein, each entry keeping the most common DNA and genes. The V and J calls, along with clone size, are taken from TCRdb and not from the paper's own processing. The sample table contains about 640,000 distinct CDR3 sequences; only one count was recorded for just over 40% of them. In total, the top ten clones hold over 2.5% of the sample.

The ophthalmopathy patients had moderately to severely active disease, with a Clinical Activity Score of 3 or higher, a NOSPECS grade of 4 or higher, and a disease duration of less than 3 months. Patients were excluded if they had other autoimmune diseases, uncontrolled infections, pregnancy or lactation. Diagnosis was based on clinical symptoms, serum thyroxine, TRAb, thyroid ultrasound and orbital computed tomography. Using Ficoll-Paque density gradient centrifugation, PBMCs were isolated from 10 ml of fresh peripheral blood. Total RNA was extracted with Trizol reagent and quality-checked on an Agilent 2100 Bioanalyzer.

The V and J genes are TRBV20-1 and TRBJ1-2; confidence is insufficient to name the D gene. The sequence came from an adult man with Graves' ophthalmopathy. The sample comprised peripheral blood. The nucleotide sequence is given as TGCAGTGCTAGAGGGGGTTCTAACTATGGCTACACCTTC. This codes for CSARGGSNYGYTF.